The 32 T cell receptor beta chains reported below all come from one sample, sequenced in a study of CD8+ T cells in alopecia areata. Treatment noted: oral pan-JAK inhibitor, 5-10 mg twice daily. RNA, once extracted, was reverse transcribed into cDNA for use as the sequencing template. Repertoires were generated with immunoSEQ multiplex PCR, while TCRdb's copy carries only in-frame clones and drops some. The table lists fewer than 350,000 clones, roughly 64% of them singletons. This specimen was CD4+ T cells sorted from blood, taken at week 24, from a patient treated with tofacitinib. These receptors were collected from a human donor with alopecia areata.

This clone appeared a few times. V is TRBV5-1 and J is TRBJ2-5; weak D call: TRBD2 (6 bases). Per germline, CDR1 SGHRS and CDR2 YFSETQ. This CDR3 comprises 11 residues. V was cut by 2 bases and J by 9 bases, with 8 bases left in between. CDR3 loop: CASSLGGAQYF. DNA for the CDR3: TGCGCCAGCAGCTTAGGAGGGGCCCAGTACTTC.

This clone has just a few counts. V gene TRBV30 combines with J gene TRBJ1-1, with D uncertain. Germline CDR1 is GTSNPN and CDR2 is SVGIG (reference sequence). This CDR3 comprises 13 residues. Between the trimmed V and J ends, which lost 1 base and 1 base, there was a span of 7 bases. As DNA, the CDR3 is TGTGCCTGGAGTGCCACAAGGAACACTGAAGCTTTCTTT. Translation: CAWSATRNTEAFF.

This chain connects TRBV30 to TRBJ2-4, with D tentatively TRBD1 or TRBD2 (6 bases each). The V end was cut by 1 base, the J end by 2 bases, with 9 bases between. The CDR3 has 14 residues. Germline V gives CDR1 GTSNPN, CDR2 SVGIG (reference sequence). The CDR3 region is CAWSGGATKNIQYF. CDR3 coding DNA: TGTGCCTGGAGTGGGGGGGCAACCAAAAACATTCAGTACTTC. The variable domain in full, completed from reference TRBV30 and TRBJ2-4, reads SQTIHQWPATLVQPVGSPLSLECTVEGTSNPNLYWYRQAAGRGLQLLFYSVGIGQISSEVPQNLSASRPQDRQFILSSKKLLLSDSGFYLCAWSGGATKNIQYFGAGTRLSVL.

The chain is built from TRBV6-1 and TRBJ2-1; D not resolved. The CDR3 runs to 14 residues. Germline V gives CDR1 MNHNS, CDR2 SASEGT. Trimming stripped 5 bases from V and 3 bases from J, with 11 bases between. This CDR3 is CASSSEFYYNEQFF. The CDR3 DNA is TGTGCCAGCAGTTCCGAATTTTACTACAATGAGCAGTTCTTC.

The rearrangement uses TRBV2 and TRBJ1-1; tentative D call: TRBD1 (5 bases). Per the germline V gene, CDR1 is SNHLY and CDR2 is FYNNEI. The V and J ends lost 0 bases and 2 bases respectively, with 10 bases between them. CDR3 length: 15 amino acids. CDR3 loop: CASSEAPTGNTEAFF. The CDR3 DNA reads as TGTGCCAGCAGTGAAGCGCCTACAGGTAACACTGAAGCTTTCTTT.

This clone was picked up a small number of times. The rearrangement joins TRBV7-2 to TRBJ1-3, with D perhaps matching TRBD1 (6 bases). Germline V gives CDR1 SGHTA, CDR2 FQGNSA. Trimming shortened V by 5 bases and J by 3 bases, and 11 bases separated the two germline ends. This CDR3 spans 14 amino acids. The CDR3 DNA is TGTGCCAGCAGCCAAGGGGGATTTGGAAACACCATATATTTT. Protein product: CASSQGGFGNTIYF.

V and J are TRBV4-2 and TRBJ2-5; no reliable D call. V dropped 0 bases and J dropped 1 base, with 3 bases sitting between them. The CDR3 runs to 13 residues. Germline CDR1 is LGHNA and CDR2 is YNFKEQ. CDR3 nucleotides: TGTGCCAGCAGCCAAGAGGTCCAAGAGACCCAGTACTTC. Translation gives CASSQEVQETQYF.

This clone appeared a few times. Within the sample, other DNA sequences also encode this same CDR3. V gene TRBV10-3 combines with J gene TRBJ2-5; 9 nucleotides align to TRBD2. Germline V lookup: CDR1 ENHRY, CDR2 SYGVKD. This CDR3 comprises 14 residues. With 4 bases clipped from V and 2 bases from J, the junction kept 2 bases outside the gene matches. The CDR3 here is CAISASGGQETQYF. The CDR3 bases are TGTGCCATCAGTGCCAGCGGGGGGCAAGAGACCCAGTACTTC.

The V gene is TRBV5-1, the J gene TRBJ2-7; D is possibly TRBD1 (6 bases). V was clipped by 6 bases and J by 2 bases, with 9 bases between them. This CDR3 is 12 amino acids long. Germline assignment: CDR1 SGHRS and CDR2 YFSETQ. In DNA, the CDR3 is TGCGCCAGCACGGGACAAGCCTACGAGCAGTACTTC. This gives the protein CASTGQAYEQYF.

The J gene is TRBJ1-2, the V gene TRBV4-1; unclear D gene. Trimming took 1 base from V and 8 from J, leaving 5 bases between them. CDR3 length: 11 amino acids. Germline V gene sequence: CDR1 MGHRA, CDR2 YSYEKL. The CDR3 DNA sequence: TGCGCCAGCAGCCAAGGCCGGGGCTACACCTTC. This translates into CASSQGRGYTF.

This chain connects TRBV19 to TRBJ2-7, with D hard to call. Germline V lookup: CDR1 LNHDA, CDR2 SQIVND (reference sequence). V was pared by 9 bases and J by 3 bases, with 12 bases between. This CDR3 is 12 amino acids long. CDR3 in amino acids: CASSLTGYEQYF. DNA for the CDR3: TGTGCCAGCAGCTTAACGGGCTACGAGCAGTACTTC.

This chain uses TRBV9 with TRBJ2-5; the D call may be TRBD1 or TRBD2 (5 bases each). The CDR3 contains 13 residues. Germline assignment: CDR1 SGDLS and CDR2 YYNGEE. The V gene lost 2 bases and the J gene lost 3 bases, with 8 bases spanning the gap. The CDR3 spells CASSVLGEETQYF. CDR3 nucleotides: TGTGCCAGCAGCGTCCTGGGGGAAGAGACCCAGTACTTC. Using reference TRBV9 and TRBJ2-5 for the parts outside the CDR3, the full variable domain is DSGVTQTPKHLITATGQRVTLRCSPRSGDLSVYWYQQSLDQGLQFLIQYYNGEERAKGNILERFSAQQFPDLHSELNLSSLELGDSALYFCASSVLGEETQYFGPGTRLLVL.

The gene calls are TRBV15 and TRBJ1-3, with TRBD1 matching over 7 bases. V was clipped by 0 bases and J by 0 bases; unmatched bases: 2. The CDR3 length is 16 residues. CDR1 and CDR2 from the germline V gene are LNHNV and YYDKDF (reference sequence). The CDR3 DNA follows: TGTGCCACCAGCAGAGATGCAGGGGGCTCTGGAAACACCATATATTTT. Translation: CATSRDAGGSGNTIYF.

CDR3 sequence: CASSEMDSRNIQYF. The CDR3 DNA follows: TGTGCCAGCAGTGAAATGGACAGCAGGAACATTCAGTACTTC. The V call is TRBV2, the J call TRBJ2-4; maybe TRBD1 (6 bases). Looked up from germline, CDR1 is SNHLY and CDR2 is FYNNEI. The CDR3 is made up of 14 amino acids. V lost 2 bases, J lost 7 bases, and 12 bases lay in between.

A remark on this clone: Sequence at one end of the junction differs from germline and may be a read error. V is TRBV7-7 and J is TRBJ2-5, with D possibly being TRBD1 (6 bases). Germline V gene sequence: CDR1 SSHAT, CDR2 FNYEAQ (reference sequence). The CDR3 runs to 13 residues. CDR3 sequence: CASSPRTAETQYF. CDR3 coding DNA: TGTGCTAGCAGCCCCCGGACAGCAGAGACCCAGTACTTC.

V usage is TRBV30 and J usage is TRBJ2-7, with D hard to call. In germline, CDR1 is GTSNPN, CDR2 SVGIG (reference sequence). Trimming took off 0 bases at V and 7 bases at J, with 7 bases between the two ends. The CDR3 consists of 11 residues. The CDR3 DNA is TGTGCCTGGAGTGTACAAGGGGAGCAGTACTTC. This gives the protein CAWSVQGEQYF.

V and J are TRBV5-4 and TRBJ1-3; D uncertain. V was trimmed by 3 bases and J by 0 bases, leaving 7 bases between them. Germline assignment: CDR1 SGHNT and CDR2 YYREEE (reference sequence). The CDR3 has 14 amino acids. The CDR3 protein is CASSSPGSGNTIYF. For the CDR3, the DNA is TGTGCCAGCAGCTCCCCAGGCTCTGGAAACACCATATATTTT.

The chain joins TRBV5-4 to TRBJ2-3; TRBD2 matches at 14 bases. Germline CDR1 and CDR2: SGHNT and YYREEE (reference sequence). The ends lost 4 bases at V and 1 base at J; junction bases unmatched: 8. This CDR3 is 18 amino acids long. CDR3 residues: CASSLGLAGGIRTDTQYF. The CDR3 DNA sequence: TGTGCCAGCAGCCTTGGACTAGCGGGGGGTATTCGCACAGATACGCAGTATTTT.

J is TRBJ2-5 and V is TRBV29-1; D may be TRBD2 (6 bases). Germline V gene lookup returns CDR1 SQVTM and CDR2 ANQGSEA. The V end lost 3 bases, the J end lost 1 base, and 9 bases lay between the germline ends. This CDR3 region has 13 residues. The CDR3 loop reads CSVDAGSQETQYF. As DNA, the CDR3 is TGCAGCGTTGACGCGGGGAGCCAAGAGACCCAGTACTTC. The complete variable domain, with remaining parts taken from reference TRBV29-1 and TRBJ2-5, reads SAVISQKPSRDICQRGTSLTIQCQVDSQVTMMFWYRQQPGQSLTLIATANQGSEATYESGFVIDKFPISRPNLTFSTLTVSNMSPEDSSIYLCSVDAGSQETQYFGPGTRLLVL.

The J gene is TRBJ2-2, the V gene TRBV10-3; 13 bases agree with TRBD2. The CDR3 is 17 residues long. Germline CDR1 is ENHRY and CDR2 is SYGVKD. V shed 3 bases, J shed 4 bases, and the junction held 5 bases outside the gene matches. The CDR3 reads CAISDSRTSGGTGELFF. CDR3 in DNA: TGTGCCATCAGTGACTCCAGGACTAGCGGGGGCACCGGGGAGCTGTTTTTT.

The rearrangement uses TRBV10-3 and TRBJ1-1; the D gene is possibly TRBD1 (5 bases). V lost 7 bases and J 1 base, leaving 10 bases between the germline ends. There are 13 residues in the CDR3. In germline, CDR1 is ENHRY, CDR2 SYGVKD. CDR3 sequence: CAITKTENTEAFF. CDR3 DNA sequence: TGTGCCATCACCAAGACAGAGAACACTGAAGCTTTCTTT.

The gene calls are TRBV6-5 and TRBJ2-1; TRBD1 or TRBD2 may be the D gene (5 bases each). This CDR3 is built from 14 residues. With 6 bases removed from V and 0 bases from J, the gap between germline ends came to 9 bases. Germline V lookup: CDR1 MNHEY, CDR2 SVGAGI. For the CDR3, the DNA is TGTGCCAGCAGGGCAGGGAGCTCCTACAATGAGCAGTTCTTC. Translation: CASRAGSSYNEQFF.

The rearrangement links TRBV18 to TRBJ2-5; 7 nucleotides line up with TRBD2. The CDR3 sequence is 15 residues long. Trimming at V came to 4 bases and at J to 2 bases, leaving 7 bases not matched to a gene. Per germline, CDR1 KGHSH and CDR2 LQKENI. CDR3 sequence reads: CASSRASAGQETQYF. In DNA, the CDR3 is TGTGCCAGCTCACGGGCATCAGCGGGGCAAGAGACCCAGTACTTC.

The chain couples TRBV27 to TRBJ2-2; D gene unclear. Trimming removed 2 bases at V and 6 bases at J, with 13 bases between. Germline loops: CDR1 MNHEY, CDR2 SMNVEV (reference sequence). CDR3 size: 15 residues. CDR3 in amino acids: CASSLMGSGAGELFF. DNA for the CDR3: TGTGCCAGCAGTTTAATGGGGTCTGGGGCCGGGGAGCTGTTTTTT.

This chain links TRBV7-2 with TRBJ1-6; tentative D call: TRBD1 (5 bases). Germline V CDR1 and CDR2: SGHTA, FQGNSA. The CDR3 is 14 residues long. The V end lost 6 bases, the J end lost 3 bases, and 9 bases lay between the germline ends. The CDR3 loop is CASRRDFYNSPLHF. The CDR3 nucleotides are TGTGCCAGCAGACGGGACTTCTATAATTCACCCCTCCACTTT.

The V call is TRBV30, the J call TRBJ1-4, with no clear D. The V and J ends lost 4 bases and 3 bases respectively, with 3 bases between them. The length of the CDR3 is 11 residues. Germline V gene data show CDR1 as GTSNPN and CDR2 as SVGIG (reference sequence). Here the CDR3 reads CAWNANEKLFF. The CDR3 DNA reads as TGTGCCTGGAACGCTAATGAAAAACTGTTTTTT.

This clone occurred a few times. CDR3 DNA: TGTGCCAGCATCCAGCTAACGCGGGGCAACACTGAAGCTTTCTTT. It encodes CASIQLTRGNTEAFF. The chain carries TRBV27 and TRBJ1-1, with D tentatively TRBD1 (5 bases). This CDR3 has 15 amino acids. Germline V gene sequence: CDR1 MNHEY, CDR2 SMNVEV (reference sequence). Trimming stripped 7 bases from V and 2 bases from J, with 17 bases between.

A remark on this clone: The same CDR3 can be traced to other DNA sequences in this sample. The genes are TRBV19 and TRBJ2-7; D is possibly TRBD2 (5 bases). CDR1 and CDR2 from the germline V gene are LNHDA and SQIVND (reference sequence). The CDR3 totals 12 residues. Trimming removed 3 bases from V and 5 bases from J, with 8 bases in between. CDR3 sequence: CASSISGNEQYF. In nucleotides, the CDR3 is TGTGCCAGTAGTATCTCGGGGAACGAGCAGTACTTC.

The chain recombines TRBV30 with TRBJ1-6, with 8 bases aligning to TRBD1. This CDR3 region has 15 residues. With 0 bases clipped from V and 10 bases from J, the junction kept 8 bases outside the gene matches. In germline, CDR1 is GTSNPN, CDR2 SVGIG (reference sequence). For the CDR3, the DNA is TGTGCCTGGAGTGTTCACCCAGGGGGCAGATCACCCCTCCACTTT. Its translation is CAWSVHPGGRSPLHF.

The CDR3 spells CASGSGYAKNIQYF. The CDR3 nucleotides are TGTGCCAGCGGGAGCGGTTACGCCAAAAACATTCAGTACTTC. The chain links TRBV7-9 to TRBJ2-4; the D gene is possibly TRBD2 (5 bases). CDR1 is SEHNR, CDR2 FQNEAQ, per germline (reference sequence). V was shortened by 8 bases and J by 1 base, with 12 bases between the two germline ends. The CDR3 runs 14 residues.

The sample holds a few counts of this clone. The junction differs from germline at one of its ends, possibly a read error. This chain joins TRBV7-7 and TRBJ2-5, with 11 bases fitting TRBD2. The CDR3 spans 17 residues. Per the germline V gene, CDR1 is SSHAT and CDR2 is FNYEAQ (reference sequence). CDR3 sequence (DNA): TGTGCTAGCAGCTTAACTCCTAGCGGGGGGTCGGGTGAGACCCAGTACTTC. It is translated as CASSLTPSGGSGETQYF.

A few counts support this clone. The chain's CDR3 is CASSAGLAVYNEQFF. The CDR3 DNA is TGCGCCAGCAGCGCGGGACTAGCGGTCTACAATGAGCAGTTCTTC. The chain recombines TRBV5-1 with TRBJ2-1; TRBD2 matches at 11 bases. The V gene end was trimmed by 4 bases and the J gene end by 3 bases; junction bases not matched to a gene: 3. This CDR3 region has 15 residues. Germline values: CDR1 SGHRS, CDR2 YFSETQ. Full variable domain (missing parts from reference TRBV5-1 and TRBJ2-1): KAGVTQTPRYLIKTRGQQVTLSCSPISGHRSVSWYQQTPGQGLQFLFEYFSETQRNKGNFPGRFSGRQFSNSRSEMNVSTLELGDSALYLCASSAGLAVYNEQFFGPGTRLTVL.